The 17 T cell receptor beta chains in this list originate from one sample, sequenced in a study of blood T cell repertoires in COVID-19 (dated by TCRdb to the early 2020s). Library generation was performed with the immunoSEQ multiplex PCR assay. TCRdb mirrors the immuneACCESS table, restricted to in-frame sequences. Some clones are absent from its copies; in checked studies, under half trace to an unresolved V gene, and the reason for the others is unknown. The sample includes 130,000 to 150,000 clones, with more than 80% observed a single time. The ten largest clones capture more than 7% of the sample. Sequenced sample: peripheral blood. These receptors were obtained from a human donor with acute or convalescent COVID-19. The donor label of this sample is uncertain.

The chain carries TRBV7-9 and TRBJ1-2; 12 bases agree with TRBD1. Germline V gene lookup returns CDR1 SEHNR and CDR2 FQNEAQ (reference sequence). CDR3 length equals 15 residues. The J segment lost 7 bases and the V segment lost 4 bases, leaving 7 bases of the junction unmatched. The CDR3 DNA follows: TGTGCCAGCAGCTCCCCGGGACAGGGGGCAAGTGGCTACACCTTC. Residues: CASSSPGQGASGYTF.

The rearrangement joins TRBV24-1 to TRBJ1-5; D is unclear. CDR3 size: 15 residues. In germline, CDR1 is KGHDR, CDR2 SFDVKD. V gave up 4 bases and J gave up 1 base, with 10 bases separating them. The CDR3 sequence is CATSEGGRSNQPQHF. The DNA for the CDR3 is TGTGCCACCAGTGAAGGAGGCAGGAGCAATCAGCCCCAGCATTTT.

This chain joins TRBV29-1 and TRBJ1-1; 9 bases fit TRBD1. This CDR3 comprises 12 residues. CDR1 is SQVTM and CDR2 is ANQGSEA in the germline V gene. The V gene end was trimmed by 7 bases and the J gene end by 5 bases; junction bases not matched to a gene: 5. The CDR3 region has the DNA TGCAGCGGGAGACAGGGGGAGACTGAAGCTTTCTTT. It yields the protein CSGRQGETEAFF.

The J gene is TRBJ2-1, the V gene TRBV3-1 (or the pseudogene TRBV3-2), with 10 nucleotides matching TRBD2. V dropped 6 bases and J dropped 8; count of bases not matched to a gene: 13. CDR1 LGHDT and CDR2 YNNKEL come from the germline V gene (reference sequence). The CDR3 length is 16 residues. CDR3 bases: TGTGCCAGCAGGCCCCGGAGGGGACTAGCGTCGGATGAGCAGTTCTTC. This gives the protein CASRPRRGLASDEQFF.

The chain joins TRBV5-6 to TRBJ2-7; a weak D match, TRBD2 (6 bases). With 1 base removed from V and 3 bases from J, the gap between germline ends came to 11 bases. Germline-derived CDR1 and CDR2 are SGHDT and YYEEEE. CDR3 length equals 14 residues. The CDR3 nucleotides read TGTGCCAGCAGCTTGACCCCGGGGGACTACGAGCAGTACTTC. It codes for CASSLTPGDYEQYF. Together with reference TRBV5-6 and TRBJ2-7, the CDR3 gives the full variable domain: DAGVTQSPTHLIKTRGQQVTLRCSPKSGHDTVSWYQQALGQGPQFIFQYYEEEERQRGNFPDRFSGHQFPNYSSELNVNALLLGDSALYLCASSLTPGDYEQYFGPGTRLTVT.

The chain has TRBV25-1 and TRBJ2-7; D is possibly TRBD2 (7 bases). The CDR3 extends over 15 amino acids. V gave up 9 bases and J gave up 1 base, with 19 bases separating them. Looked up from germline, CDR1 is MGHDK and CDR2 is SYGVNS. CDR3 protein: CASERGGARSYEQYF. The DNA of the CDR3 is TGTGCCAGTGAGAGAGGGGGGGCGCGATCCTACGAGCAGTACTTC.

V gene TRBV6-2 or TRBV6-3 combines with J gene TRBJ1-1, with a possible D match to TRBD1 (6 bases). Germline V CDR1 and CDR2: MNHEY, SVGEGT. Trimming shortened V by 0 bases and J by 4 bases, and 18 bases separated the two germline ends. This CDR3 comprises 17 residues. The CDR3 sequence: CASSYSYSRGGLTEAFF. CDR3 in DNA: TGTGCCAGCAGTTACTCGTACTCCAGGGGTGGACTCACTGAAGCTTTCTTT.

The chain carries TRBV6-5 and TRBJ2-1; tentative D call: TRBD2 (6 bases). From germline, CDR1 is MNHEY and CDR2 SVGAGI. The CDR3 runs to 15 residues. The V and J ends lost 6 bases and 1 base respectively, with 13 bases between them. This chain's CDR3 is CASSPRAGSYNEQFF. The CDR3 DNA follows: TGTGCCAGCAGCCCCAGGGCGGGGTCCTACAATGAGCAGTTCTTC.

The chain uses TRBV11-2 and TRBJ2-7; D is unresolved. In germline, CDR1 is SGHAT, CDR2 FQNNGV. The CDR3 contains 12 residues. The V end lost 1 base, the J end lost 3 bases, and 4 bases lay between the germline ends. This chain's CDR3 is CASSLASYEQYF. The CDR3 bases are TGTGCCAGCAGCTTAGCCAGCTACGAGCAGTACTTC.

This chain uses TRBV6-5 with TRBJ1-2; 7 bases line up with TRBD1. The CDR3 length is 13 residues. Per germline, CDR1 MNHEY and CDR2 SVGAGI. Losses at the gene ends were 6 bases for V and 8 bases for J; bases not matched to a gene: 9. The CDR3 region is CASRTQGDRGYTF. The DNA for the CDR3 is TGTGCCAGCAGAACTCAGGGGGATCGGGGCTACACCTTC.

The rearrangement joins TRBV27 to TRBJ1-1; 8 bases are shared with TRBD1. This CDR3 region has 16 residues. From germline, CDR1 is MNHEY and CDR2 SMNVEV (reference sequence). Losses at the gene ends were 5 bases for V and 4 bases for J; bases not matched to a gene: 12. In nucleotides, the CDR3 is TGTGCCAGCAGTCACCAGGGGGCACATTATAGCACTGAAGCTTTCTTT. This encodes CASSHQGAHYSTEAFF.

This clone was picked up a small number of times. The chain combines TRBV7-9 with TRBJ2-2; TRBD1 agrees at 8 bases. The junction had 7 bases not matched to a gene; V was cut back by 0 bases and J by 7 bases. Germline V gene data show CDR1 as SEHNR and CDR2 as FQNEAQ (reference sequence). The CDR3 has 16 residues. This CDR3 is CASSLAFGQGDGELFF. CDR3 DNA sequence: TGTGCCAGCAGCTTAGCCTTCGGACAGGGAGACGGGGAGCTGTTTTTT.

The chain is built from TRBV5-5 and TRBJ2-1; 7 nucleotides match TRBD1. CDR3 length: 15 amino acids. V lost 3 bases, J lost 3 bases, and 6 bases stayed unmatched. Germline V gene lookup returns CDR1 SGHKS and CDR2 YYEKEE (reference sequence). The CDR3 DNA sequence: TGTGCCAGCAGCTCCTACGGGGACAGCTACAATGAGCAGTTCTTC. It codes for CASSSYGDSYNEQFF.

The chain carries TRBV5-6 and TRBJ2-3, with a possible D match to TRBD2 (7 bases). The germline V and J ends were trimmed by 4 bases and 1 base, with 13 bases remaining between them. Germline V lookup: CDR1 SGHDT, CDR2 YYEEEE. The CDR3 consists of 15 residues. The CDR3 loop reads CASSPRGAGTDTQYF. The CDR3 DNA is TGTGCCAGCAGCCCACGGGGGGCTGGCACAGATACGCAGTATTTT.

The chain is built from TRBV12-5 and TRBJ2-3, with a tentative D call TRBD2 (6 bases). The germline CDR1 and CDR2 sequences are LGHNT and FRNRAP. The CDR3 has 16 amino acids. Trimming removed 5 bases at V and 5 bases at J, with 20 bases between. The CDR3 DNA reads as TGTGCTAGTGGTCCCCCCGGACTCCTGGGGGGAGATACGCAGTATTTT. Amino acids: CASGPPGLLGGDTQYF.

This chain connects TRBV6-5 to TRBJ1-1, with unresolved D. V lost 6 bases to trimming and J lost 5 bases, with 7 bases between them. CDR1 is MNHEY and CDR2 is SVGAGI in the germline V gene. The CDR3 contains 11 residues. The CDR3 region is CASSRRTEAFF. The CDR3 DNA follows: TGTGCCAGCAGCCGGAGAACTGAAGCTTTCTTT.

CDR3 region: CASSETSVGGNTQYF. The CDR3 nucleotides read TGCGCCAGCAGTGAGACTAGCGTGGGTGGAAATACGCAGTATTTT. The V call is TRBV10-2, the J call TRBJ2-3, with 7 bases that match TRBD2. The CDR3 covers 15 residues. V gave up 2 bases and J gave up 7 bases; unmatched junction bases: 9. Germline V gene data show CDR1 as WSHSY and CDR2 as SAAADI.